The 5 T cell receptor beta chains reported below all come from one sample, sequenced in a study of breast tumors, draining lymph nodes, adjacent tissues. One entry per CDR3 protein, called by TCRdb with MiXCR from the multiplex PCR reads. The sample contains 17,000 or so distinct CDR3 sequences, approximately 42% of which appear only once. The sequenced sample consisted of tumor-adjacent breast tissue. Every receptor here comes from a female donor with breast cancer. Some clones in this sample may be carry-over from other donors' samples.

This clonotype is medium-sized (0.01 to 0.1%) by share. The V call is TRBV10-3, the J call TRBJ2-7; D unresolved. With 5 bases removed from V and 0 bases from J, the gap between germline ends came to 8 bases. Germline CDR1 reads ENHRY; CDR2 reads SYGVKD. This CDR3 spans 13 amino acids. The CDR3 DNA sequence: TGTGCCATCAGTCAGGAGCGCTCCTACGAGCAGTACTTC. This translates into CAISQERSYEQYF.

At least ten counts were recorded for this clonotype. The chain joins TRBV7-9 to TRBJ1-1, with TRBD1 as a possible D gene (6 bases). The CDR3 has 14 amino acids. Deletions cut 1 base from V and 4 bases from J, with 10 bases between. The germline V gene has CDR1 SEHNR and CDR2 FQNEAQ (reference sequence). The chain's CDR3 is CASSLVGGSTEAFF. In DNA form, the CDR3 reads TGTGCCAGCAGCTTAGTGGGGGGCAGCACTGAAGCTTTCTTT. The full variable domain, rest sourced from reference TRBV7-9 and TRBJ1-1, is DTGVSQNPRHKITKRGQNVTFRCDPISEHNRLYWYRQTLGQGPEFLTYFQNEAQLEKSRLLSDRFSAERPKGSFSTLEIQRTEQGDSAMYLCASSLVGGSTEAFFGQGTRLTVV.

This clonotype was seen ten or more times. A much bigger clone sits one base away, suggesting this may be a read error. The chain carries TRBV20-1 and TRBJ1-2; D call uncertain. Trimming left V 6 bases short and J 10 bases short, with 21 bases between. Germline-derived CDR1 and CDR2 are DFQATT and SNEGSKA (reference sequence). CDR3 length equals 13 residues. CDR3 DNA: TGCAGTGCCGAGCCAGGTAACAGCGGTGCCTACACCTTC. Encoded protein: CSAEPGNSGAYTF.

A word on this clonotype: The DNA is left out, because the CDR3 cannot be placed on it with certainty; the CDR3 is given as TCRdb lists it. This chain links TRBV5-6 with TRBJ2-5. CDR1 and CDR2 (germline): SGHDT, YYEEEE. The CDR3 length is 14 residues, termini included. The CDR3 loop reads CASSWDGPWLHLRF.

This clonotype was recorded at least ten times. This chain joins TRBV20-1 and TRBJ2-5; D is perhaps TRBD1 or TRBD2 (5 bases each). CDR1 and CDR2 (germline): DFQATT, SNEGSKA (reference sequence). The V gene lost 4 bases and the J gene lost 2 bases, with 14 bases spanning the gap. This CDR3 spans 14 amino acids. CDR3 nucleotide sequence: TGCAGTGCTAACCGACCGGGACCTCAAGAGACCCAGTACTTC. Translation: CSANRPGPQETQYF.